This T cell receptor (beta chain) was sequenced for a study of cytomegalovirus exposure and HLA in healthy donors (TCRdb year 2017). The study in broad terms: An earlier analysis of several hundred of the donors reported roughly 270 Gb of sequence data and some 120 million unique TCR beta sequences from 150 million to 200 million T cells. In a later genetic analysis, genome-wide SNP genotypes for about 65% of the roughly 670 donors were used, and that subset was treated as a discovery cohort. In a later analysis, previously published TCR beta repertoires from some 640 donors were re-analyzed and high-resolution HLA genotyping was added so that TCR occurrence patterns could be studied. High-throughput TCR immunosequencing, statistical association of individual TCRs with disease status, and machine learning were combined to predict cytomegalovirus infection status. Among the roughly 380 genotyped donors, around 81% belonged to the genetic ancestry cluster associated with self-reported Caucasian donors. The aim of the study was to test whether cataloging public T cell receptors could identify signatures of past pathogen exposure. Both class I and class II loci were covered by HLA typing, at four-digit resolution. Roughly 5 DR-DQ haplotypes were treated as single units for association and clustering because of strong linkage in the cohort. Roughly 290 gigabases of sequencing data and around 80 million unique TCR sequences made up an early release that covered 500 to 700 HLA-typed donors. Rather than drawing on any new phenotypic data, the later analysis identified candidate immune exposures from TCR beta sequences and the way those sequences occurred across donors. Among almost 400 genotyped donors of the cohort, an average of about 240,000 unique TCR beta nucleotide sequences were sequenced per donor, about a sixth of them non-productive. The study used immunosequencing to profile the T cell repertoires of more than 650 subjects and linked those repertoires to cytomegalovirus serostatus. Every discovery cohort repertoire had been produced on one sequencing platform. Alongside the repertoire data, information on donor age, sex, ethnicity and CMV serostatus was compiled. Typing coverage varied by locus: roughly 629-630 donors for A, B, C, DRB1 and DQB1; about 520 for DQA1; over 600 for DPA1; roughly 450 for DPB1. An earlier analysis of around 640 of the donors used high-throughput TCR beta sequencing to judge whether each TCR beta V gene segment behaved as functional or pseudogenic. A separate validation cohort of approximately 130 different subjects was used in addition to the roughly 670-subject first cohort. Points the paper makes about the study in general: A later genetic analysis reported fewer N-insertions in productive TCRs among donors in an Asian-associated ancestry cluster than the roughly 700-donor mean. About 15 rarely observed V segments, including chromosome 9 orphons, were excluded from the earlier analysis of about 600 of the donors because counts were too low. Because HLA typing was missing for some donors at each locus, association tests included only the typed subset. In an earlier analysis of around 500 of the donors, most TCR beta V segments appeared in productive rearrangements about 87% or about 30% of the time, broadly matching IMGT annotations. The authors suggested that the approach could potentially be generalized to other disease states and immunological phenotypes. Several of the top co-occurrence clusters appeared to be linked to parvovirus B19, influenza, CMV and Epstein-Barr virus, according to a later analysis. Because the 87-base-pair reads could not distinguish some IMGT-functional V segments, including TRBV6-2 and TRBV6-3, those segments were excluded. This cohort had only TCR beta chains sequenced, and the lack of alpha or paired-chain data limited which features could be detected. According to a later analysis, most CMV-associated TCR beta chains appeared to be HLA-restricted, and the HLA associations seemed to be driven largely by CMV exposure. Linkage disequilibrium might explain the correlated functional status among segregating V segments, but an unknown experimental factor could not be excluded. Compared with equally common non-associated chains, HLA-associated TCR beta chains in a later analysis were more clonally expanded and had lower generation probabilities. The study listed 150 to 200 TCR beta chains as associated with cytomegalovirus. In a later analysis, some 18,000 TCR beta sequences were associated with specific HLA alleles at a false discovery rate of 0.05. According to a later analysis, TCR association rates differed among HLA loci, with DRB1 alleles showing the most associated TCRs and HLA-C alleles showing the fewest. The presence/absence analyses assumed that sequencing depth was roughly uniform across donors, and that assumption may not be true. A group of highly shared sequence variants was considered likely to be a technical artifact of the sequencing pipeline. In a later genetic analysis, a missense DCLRE1C variant was associated with V-gene and J-gene trimming of TCR beta chains, and the association was replicated in an independent cohort. Most TCR sequences were seen in very few donors, while some public TCRs were found in many individuals. The classifier was reported to diagnose cytomegalovirus status with high specificity and sensitivity in both the original cohort and the validation cohort. A further reported finding was that TCR beta sequences accurately predicted the HLA-A and HLA-B alleles for most subjects in the first cohort. For the cohort, immune exposure information was limited to CMV serostatus. Strong co-occurrence of HLA alleles, especially DR and DQ, made assigning TCR associations to individual alleles difficult. In vitro tests confirmed that a few of the cytomegalovirus-associated TCR beta chains recognize cytomegalovirus antigens.

In the case of this clone: There is no known antigen for this receptor. The record has no base qualities; no much larger clone is one base away.

The cohort consisted of 666 healthy bone marrow donors. All cohort members were sampled while nominally healthy, although unrecorded immune exposures were likely present. The donor tested CMV seronegative, placing the donor among the roughly 340 seronegative members of the cohort. A peripheral blood sample was collected from each donor, and TCR beta sequencing was performed on peripheral blood mononuclear cells. Genomic DNA was extracted from the blood cell samples with the Qiagen DNeasy Blood Extraction Kit. Deletion took 0 bases off V and 0 bases off J, with a span of 9 bases between the germline ends. CDR1 is given as SGHNT and CDR2 as YYREEE, both from the germline V gene (reference sequence). The CDR3 measures 15 amino acids from cysteine to phenylalanine. This entry keeps only the CDR3 DNA: 45 bases, framed from base 1. Library creation used the immunoSEQ multiplex PCR assay. For the multiplex PCR, a mixture combining 60 forward primers for TCR Vbeta segments and 13 reverse primers for TCR Jbeta segments was used. Amplification of the CDR3 region of rearranged TCR beta genes was performed with a multiplex PCR assay on genomic DNA. On the Illumina HiSeq System, the amplified TCR beta libraries were sequenced as 87-base-pair reads. The paper's processing steps were these. A later analysis tallied 70 million to 100 million unique TCR beta chains across the 550 to 850 repertoires, and some 10 million of those chains were shared by two or more donors. Raw reads were error-corrected and collapsed into unique sequences with a nearest-neighbor algorithm that merged closely related sequences to remove PCR and sequencing errors. To assign V, D and J gene segments, CDR3 sequences were aligned to IMGT reference sequences. For a sequence to be retained, a match of at least six nucleotides was required to both a V gene segment and a J gene segment. A rearrangement counted as productive if the CDR3 had no stop codons and remained in frame with V and J, and every other rearrangement counted as non-productive. Following IMGT convention, CDR3 was defined as the stretch from the second conserved V-encoded cysteine up to the conserved J-encoded phenylalanine. The earlier analysis of roughly 590 of the donors excluded sequences that lacked an unambiguous match to a single V gene segment. In an earlier analysis of approximately 610 of the donors, V segments were called functional above 56.7% productive rearrangements and were called segregating when the between-donor standard deviation exceeded 5%. A statistical classification framework was built to diagnose cytomegalovirus status from the catalog of TCR beta chain sequences. In a later analysis, V and J genes were assigned by comparing TCR nucleotide sequences against IMGT/GENE-DB human TR gene sequences. In a later analysis, CDR3 sequences and most-parsimonious VDJ recombination scenarios were assigned using the TCRdist pipeline. In a later analysis, each TCR beta chain was defined by its CDR3 amino acid sequence together with its V-gene family, and reads lacking a unique V-gene family were excluded. As a way to deal with suspected cross-contamination and a sequencing artifact, a later analysis dropped 500 to 700 nucleotide sequences that were highly shared and had low generation probability. In a later analysis, a clonal expansion index was calculated for each public chain from normalized within-repertoire ranks of inferred template counts. A later analysis computed generation probabilities with a VDJ recombination model fitted to out-of-frame rearrangements, and checked the results against IGoR. A later analysis scored TCR-TCR, TCR-HLA and TCR-CMV co-occurrence with hypergeometric tests, applying a repertoire-size bias correction to TCR pairs. In a later analysis, false discovery rates were estimated by permuting HLA or CMV assignments 20 times. In a later analysis, co-occurring TCRs were grouped with DBSCAN, and TCRdist sequence similarity was added when clustering was performed within HLA-allele-positive subsets. For co-occurrence clustering, repertoires with fewer than 30,000 or more than 120,000 public chains were excluded, along with roughly 5 repertoires with anomalous nucleotide sharing. What TCRdb holds here is the immuneACCESS table cut down to in-frame rearrangements. Part of the clones is not present; checked against another copy, under half of the missing clones reflect an unresolved V gene, and the others are unexplained. V, J and clone size are taken as reported in that table, and D and trimming were inferred from the DNA itself. The table for this sample lists under 200,000 clones; 80% to 85% of them were counted only once. Of the sample, around 0.98% falls within the top ten clones.

The sequence is built from TRBV5-4 and TRBJ1-1; the D region possibly corresponds to TRBD1 (6 bases align). Sequencing was performed on PBMCs. The TCR originated in a man younger than 45 in good health and CMV-seronegative. This receptor carries the CDR3 CASSLAGGVNTEAFF. The nucleotide sequence is given as TGTGCCAGCAGCTTGGCGGGGGGCGTGAACACTGAAGCTTTCTTT.